Below are 23 T cell receptor beta chains sequenced from a single sample in a study of read filtering for tumor transcriptome and immune sequencing. This library used roughly 400 ng RNA and molecular barcoded adaptors spanning alpha/delta and beta/gamma chains. TCRdb itself ran the reads through MiXCR, one entry per CDR3 protein. Of some 43,000 distinct CDR3 sequences listed, about an eighth are singletons. The sample comprised a population of CD138-negative cells sorted from bone marrow. These receptors originate from a donor at least 40 years old with multiple myeloma.

As for this clonotype: A single base separates this from a much larger clone, so it may be a read error. The genes are TRBV7-2 and TRBJ2-5; TRBD1 or TRBD2 may be the D gene (5 bases each). Germline loops: CDR1 SGHTA, CDR2 FQGNSA. The CDR3 has 13 residues. CDR3 DNA: TGTGCCAACAGCCCCTTATGGGGGGAGACCCAGTACTTC. Translation: CANSPLWGETQYF.

This clonotype was found many times. The chain uses TRBV25-1 and TRBJ2-1; D call uncertain. Germline values: CDR1 MGHDK, CDR2 SYGVNS. Trimming took off 3 bases at V and 1 base at J, with 7 bases between the two ends. CDR3 length: 14 residues. CDR3 amino acids: CASSDDTSYNEQFF. Here the CDR3 DNA reads TGTGCCAGCAGTGATGACACATCCTACAATGAGCAGTTCTTC.

The sample holds many counts of this clonotype. The chain recombines TRBV5-1 with TRBJ2-3; TRBD2 aligns across 10 bases. The V gene's germline CDR1 is SGHRS and CDR2 YFSETQ. This CDR3 is 20 amino acids long. Losses at the gene ends were 4 bases for V and 0 bases for J; bases not matched to a gene: 17. DNA for the CDR3: TGCGCCAGCAGCCAAAAAGTAGCGGGAGGAGCCGTGTATAGCACAGATACGCAGTATTTT. Translated: CASSQKVAGGAVYSTDTQYF.

This clonotype has a count of ten or more. The chain couples TRBV10-3 to TRBJ2-4; TRBD2 is a possible D gene (6 bases). CDR3 size: 14 residues. The ends were cut back, 4 bases at V and 5 bases at J, with 12 bases in the middle. Germline CDR1 is ENHRY and CDR2 is SYGVKD. The CDR3 loop reads CAISVGGTENIQYF. DNA for the CDR3: TGTGCCATCAGTGTCGGCGGGACGGAAAACATTCAGTACTTC.

This clonotype was counted at least ten times. This chain links TRBV12-5 with TRBJ1-4, with 9 bases lining up with TRBD1. This CDR3 has 15 residues. V dropped 4 bases and J dropped 3; count of bases not matched to a gene: 3. Per the germline V gene, CDR1 is LGHNT and CDR2 is FRNRAP. CDR3 bases: TGTGCTAGTGGTTCACGACAGGGGGCTAATGAAAAACTGTTTTTT. This translates into CASGSRQGANEKLFF.

This clonotype has ten or more counts. The chain employs TRBV5-6 and TRBJ2-3; 9 bases map to TRBD1. Trimming removed 4 bases from V and 7 bases from J; junction bases left unmatched: 10. The CDR3 loop spans 15 amino acids. Germline assignment: CDR1 SGHDT and CDR2 YYEEEE. The CDR3: CASSPAGTGKYTQYF. CDR3 nucleotides: TGTGCCAGCAGCCCCGCCGGGACAGGGAAGTATACGCAGTATTTT.

This clonotype was detected ten times or more. V usage is TRBV7-9 and J usage is TRBJ2-1, with 10 bases identical to TRBD2. Germline-derived CDR1 and CDR2 are SEHNR and FQNEAQ (reference sequence). The CDR3 spans 15 residues. The V segment lost 1 base and the J segment 9 bases; nucleotides outside the gene matches: 6. CDR3 in DNA: TGTGCCAGCAGCTTAGGGCTAGCGGGAGTGGGTGAGCAGTTCTTC. This translates into CASSLGLAGVGEQFF.

In this sample, this clonotype turned up a few times. One end of the junction does not line up with germline, which may come from a read error. This sequence joins TRBV11-2 and TRBJ2-5, with D maybe TRBD2 (6 bases). Germline CDR1 is SGHAT and CDR2 is FQNNGV. This CDR3 comprises 22 residues. The CDR3 loop reads CASSLLSALGPAGDNFQETQYF. CDR3 DNA: TGTGCCAGCAGCCTACTCTCCGCTTTGGGACCAGCGGGTGATAATTTCCAAGAGACTCAGTACTTC. Drawing the rest from reference TRBV11-2 and TRBJ2-5, the complete variable domain is EAGVAQSPRYKIIEKRQSVAFWCNPISGHATLYWYQQILGQGPKLLIQFQNNGVVDDSQLPKDRFSAERLKGVDSTLKIQPAKLEDSAVYLCASSLLSALGPAGDNFQETQYFGPGTRLLVL.

Comment on this clonotype: A read error is likely here: a far larger clone is one base away. The chain has TRBV4-2 and TRBJ2-5; 12 positions agree with TRBD2. J was trimmed by 1 base and V by 4 bases; bases with no gene match: 22. This CDR3 is built from 22 residues. The germline V gene has CDR1 LGHNA and CDR2 YNFKEQ. Here the CDR3 DNA reads TGTGCCAGCAGCCTACTCTCCGCTTTGGGACTAGCGGGTGATAATTCCCAAGAGACCCAGTACTTC. Translating it yields CASSLLSALGLAGDNSQETQYF.

This clonotype was counted at least ten times. The CDR3: CASTEGDRAGANVLTF. The CDR3 DNA follows: TGTGCCAGCACCGAAGGTGACAGGGCAGGGGCCAACGTCCTGACTTTC. J is TRBJ2-6 and V is TRBV2; 7 bases fit TRBD1. CDR3 length: 16 residues. CDR1 is SNHLY, CDR2 FYNNEI, per germline. The trim removed 7 bases at V and 4 bases at J, leaving 10 bases unmatched.

This clonotype was found many times. The chain is built from TRBV5-5 and TRBJ2-3, with TRBD1 matching over 9 bases. The germline CDR1 and CDR2 sequences are SGHKS and YYEKEE (reference sequence). The CDR3 runs to 16 residues. The junction had 8 bases not matched to a gene; V was cut back by 3 bases and J by 3 bases. The DNA for the CDR3 is TGTGCCAGCAGCTACAGGGGGCCGTCGATGACAGATACGCAGTATTTT. Translated: CASSYRGPSMTDTQYF.

J is TRBJ2-7 and V is TRBV28; 7 bases agree with TRBD2. The CDR3 consists of 14 residues. CDR1 and CDR2 from the germline V gene are MDHEN and SYDVKM. Trimming took 6 bases from V and 6 from J; bases not matched to a gene: 11. CDR3 region: CASSSSGGSFEQYF. The CDR3 region has the DNA TGTGCCAGCAGCTCCTCGGGGGGATCGTTCGAGCAGTACTTC.

There are many counts of this clonotype. The CDR3 DNA reads as TGTGCCAGCAGCTTGTGGACCGATGAGCAGTTCTTC. This sequence encodes CASSLWTDEQFF. This sequence joins TRBV5-5 and TRBJ2-1; D unresolved. CDR3 length: 12 amino acids. Germline V gene data show CDR1 as SGHKS and CDR2 as YYEKEE (reference sequence). V shed 1 base and J shed 8 bases, with 7 bases lying between them.

The CDR3: CASSLGSAYEQYF. The CDR3 DNA sequence: TGTGCCAGCAGCTTGGGGAGCGCCTACGAGCAGTACTTC. The gene calls are TRBV5-6 and TRBJ2-7; D remains ambiguous. Trimming shortened V by 0 bases and J by 2 bases, and 6 bases separated the two germline ends. Germline V gives CDR1 SGHDT, CDR2 YYEEEE. The CDR3 has 13 amino acids.

This clonotype was observed at least ten times. The chain joins TRBV7-9 to TRBJ2-5, with 7 bases identical to TRBD2. CDR1 is SEHNR, CDR2 FQNEAQ, per germline (reference sequence). The V gene end was trimmed by 11 bases and the J gene end by 2 bases; junction bases not matched to a gene: 5. CDR3 size: 12 residues. CDR3 nucleotides: TGTGCCGCCGGCGGGGGACAAGAGACCCAGTACTTC. Its translation is CAAGGGQETQYF.

This clonotype appeared many times. The chain carries TRBV6-2 or TRBV6-3 and TRBJ1-1; the match to TRBD1 covers 8 bases. CDR1 is MNHEY and CDR2 is SVGEGT in the germline V gene. This CDR3 spans 13 amino acids. V shed 8 bases and J 5 bases; nucleotides not matched to a gene: 7. CDR3 coding DNA: TGTGCCAGCCTCAATACAGGGGGGACTGAAGCTTTCTTT. Translating gives CASLNTGGTEAFF.

As concerns this clonotype: Since no conserved phenylalanine or tryptophan closes the CDR3, a read error is the likely cause. This chain uses TRBV4-1 with TRBJ2-1; TRBD2 might be the D (5 bases). The CDR3 is 13 residues long. Germline V gene data show CDR1 as MGHRA and CDR2 as YSYEKL. The CDR3 nucleotides read TGCGCCAGCAGGACGGGGAGCCTCAATGGGCAGTTCCTC. Translated: CASRTGSLNGQFL.

This clonotype was recorded at least ten times. The V and J genes are TRBV11-2 and TRBJ2-2, with D hard to call. Germline lookup yields CDR1 SGHAT and CDR2 FQNNGV. The CDR3 sequence is 13 residues long. V lost 2 bases, J lost 8 bases, and 9 bases lay in between. The DNA for the CDR3 is TGTGCCAGCAGCTTATATGCGGCAGGGGAGCTGTTTTTT. As protein: CASSLYAAGELFF.

This clonotype came up many times. The chain couples TRBV3-1 to TRBJ2-7; TRBD1 matches 7 bases. The CDR3 loop spans 14 amino acids. The ends lost 5 bases at V and 4 bases at J; junction bases unmatched: 8. The V gene's germline CDR1 is LGHDT and CDR2 YNNKEL (reference sequence). CDR3 bases: TGTGCCAGCAGCAAACAGGGGTACCTTTACGAGCAGTACTTC. As protein: CASSKQGYLYEQYF.

There are many counts of this clonotype. J is TRBJ1-1 and V is TRBV20-1, with TRBD1 matching 7 bases. This CDR3 contains 14 residues. CDR1 DFQATT and CDR2 SNEGSKA come from the germline V gene (reference sequence). The ends lost 0 bases at V and 1 base at J; junction bases unmatched: 2. The CDR3 loop reads CSARDHRGNTEAFF. The CDR3 DNA reads as TGCAGTGCTAGAGATCACAGGGGGAACACTGAAGCTTTCTTT.

This clonotype was counted many times. The chain links TRBV20-1 to TRBJ2-3; no clear D gene. V was trimmed by 5 bases and J by 4 bases, leaving 10 bases between them. The CDR3 totals 12 residues. Germline V gene data show CDR1 as DFQATT and CDR2 as SNEGSKA (reference sequence). CDR3 nucleotide sequence: TGCAGTGCTCCCCGACCCCCAGATACGCAGTATTTT. This codes for CSAPRPPDTQYF.

Ten or more counts support this clonotype. The DNA of the CDR3 is TGCGCCAGCAGCTTTAACCTCGGCCAGGGGGAGACCCAGTACTTC. Translated: CASSFNLGQGETQYF. The V gene is TRBV5-1, the J gene TRBJ2-5; D perhaps matches TRBD1 (6 bases). Trimming removed 2 bases from V and 5 bases from J, with 16 bases in between. Germline loops: CDR1 SGHRS, CDR2 YFSETQ. This CDR3 is built from 15 residues.

V and J are TRBV9 and TRBJ2-1; a possible D gene is TRBD2 (5 bases). V was pared by 1 base and J by 2 bases, with 10 bases between. Germline V CDR1 and CDR2: SGDLS, YYNGEE. This CDR3 contains 15 residues. The CDR3, as DNA: TGTGCCAGCAGCGTAAGAGGGAACGCCTACAATGAGCAGTTCTTC. Protein product: CASSVRGNAYNEQFF.